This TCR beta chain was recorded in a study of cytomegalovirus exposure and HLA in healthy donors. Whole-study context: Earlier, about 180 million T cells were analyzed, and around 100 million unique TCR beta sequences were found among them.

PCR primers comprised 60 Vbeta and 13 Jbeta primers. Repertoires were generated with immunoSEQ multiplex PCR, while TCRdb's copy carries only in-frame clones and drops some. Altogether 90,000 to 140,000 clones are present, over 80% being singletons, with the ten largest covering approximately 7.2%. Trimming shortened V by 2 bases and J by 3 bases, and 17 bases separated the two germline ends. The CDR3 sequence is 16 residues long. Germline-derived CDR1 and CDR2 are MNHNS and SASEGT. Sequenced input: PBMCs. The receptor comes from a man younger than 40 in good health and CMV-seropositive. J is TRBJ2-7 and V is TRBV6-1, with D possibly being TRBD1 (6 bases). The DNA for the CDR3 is TGTGCCAGCAGTGAAAGCCCGATTCAACAGGGCTACGAGCAGTACTTC. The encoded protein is CASSESPIQQGYEQYF.